This T cell receptor (beta chain) was recovered during a study of blood T cells in healthy people across ages (dated by TCRdb to 2014 to 2015). Regarding the complete study: In model experiments, roughly one uniquely barcoded TCR beta cDNA molecule per two T cells was captured by template switching. To avoid experimental bias, donors of different ages were randomly spread across the sequencing lanes. For two donors (one aged 18 to 29 and one aged 80 or older), the study analyzed two additional independent replicas of 1 million unique cDNA reads from the same blood draw. Donors were grouped into four age groups: young (average roughly 17 years), middle-aged (around 39), aged (around 60) and long-lived (roughly 80). Using deep sequencing normalized with unique cDNA molecular identifiers, the study measured how TCR beta repertoire diversity changes with age. Results and caveats for the whole study, not just this receptor: Since profiling was done on bulk unsorted PBMCs, naive and antigen-experienced compartments could not be conclusively compared. Estimates of total diversity based on one million sequenced T cells were regarded as lower bounds and as underestimates. Compared with the aged group, more naive CD4+ T cells, fewer expanded clones and increased TCR diversity were shown by the long-lived group, suggesting age selection. A strong correlation was found between observed TCR beta diversity and the percentage of naive T cells measured by flow cytometry. Observed TCR beta diversity per million T cells fell roughly linearly with age, and a significant reduction was already apparent by age about 43. The CMV infection status of donors was not known, potentially confounding age-related changes in expanded clonotypes.

The donors were 40 or so Caucasian individuals from Russia, aged about 6 to 95 years, who were systemically healthy. About 9.8 milliliters of peripheral blood were drawn from each donor into EDTA-treated Vacutainer tubes. Ficoll-Paque density-gradient centrifugation was used to isolate PBMCs, with at least 7 million obtained per sample. Trizol reagent was used to extract total RNA from PBMCs, with at least 5 micrograms per sample. The percentages of naive CD45RAhigh/CD27high T cells were determined by flow cytometry on a PBMC aliquot from every donor. The method was 5' RACE. Sequencer: Illumina HiSeq 2500. A second PCR of about 7 to 12 cycles was performed with a sample-barcoded 5' primer and a J-beta primer mix. A unique molecular identifier was introduced onto each TCR beta cDNA molecule by a template-switch 5' adaptor carrying 12 random nucleotides. Each sample yielded at least 3 million CDR3-containing paired-end reads. First-strand cDNA was synthesized from all RNA with the Mint cDNA synthesis kit, primed by a TRBC-specific oligonucleotide. Following uracil-DNA glycosylase treatment, all cDNA underwent a first 18-cycle PCR with the universal primers M1SS and BC2_uni_R. As for the original processing: Each sample was normalized by randomly selecting 1 million high-quality reads, each carrying a distinct molecular identifier. Reads sharing molecular identifiers were discarded rather than binned into consensus sequences. MiTCR, run with a Q25 quality threshold and the strictest error-elimination algorithm, handled CDR3 identification, clonotype clustering and error correction. A nonparametric unseen species model with Euler transformation was used to estimate lower-bound total TCR beta diversity. TCRdb reprocessed the public reads (quality trimming at Q25 with fastp, clone calling with MiXCR) and kept in-frame beta chains. Every CDR3 protein is listed once, alongside the most common genes and DNA of its rows. TCRdb's processing, not the study's, gives the V and J calls here. For this sample the table gives around 1,500,000 distinct CDR3 sequences, of which 42% were detected only once. The top ten hold 7% to 9.5% of the sample.

Details on this clonotype: It has no known antigen specificity. No much larger clonotype is one base removed from it; base qualities were not supplied.

The V and J ends are trimmed by 3 bases and 13 bases, leaving 18 bases between them. The CDR3 holds 13 amino acids from the cysteine to the phenylalanine. The CDR3 DNA has 39 bases and is translated from base 1. CDR1 and CDR2 (SGHTA, FQGNSA) derive from the germline V gene. This sequence uses TRBV7-2 and TRBJ1-2, with no reliable assignment of the D segment. This clonotype originated in a woman younger than 35 in good health. Material for sequencing was blood. This receptor has the CDR3 CASSLGRVDSGTF. In nucleotide form, the sequence is TGTGCCAGCAGCTTGGGTAGGGTAGACTCCGGCACCTTC.